This T cell receptor (beta chain) was sequenced in a study of identical twins (dated by TCRdb to between 2015 and 2016). About the study as a whole: The study deep-sequenced TCR alpha and beta repertoires from monozygotic twins, unrelated adults of various ages and cord blood to test whether fetal clonotypes persist. Replicate twin experiments were performed at different times using different library preparation protocols to rule out contamination. The paper's findings and limits, for the study overall: Recombination models systematically underestimated out-of-frame TCR alpha sharing in monozygotic twins but agreed with sharing between unrelated individuals. Conclusions relied on cross-sectional statistical analysis, since the same donors could not be followed over many years. Fewer insertions were carried by abundant cord blood beta clonotypes; a weaker similar trend was observed in young adult naive repertoires, while no such trend was observed in memory repertoires. The excess sharing between twins in beta out-of-frame sequences was weaker because fewer shared sequences reduced the signal-to-noise ratio. Compared with coincidental sharing between unrelated individuals, an excess of low generation-probability sequences was observed among out-of-frame TCR alpha sequences shared between twins. Invariant T cells such as MAIT and iNKT could partly confound zero-insertion analyses, though diverse VJ usage argued against this for most clonotypes.

Every donor in the study was a healthy Caucasian. Three unrelated non-twin adults were also sequenced: a male aged 18 to 30, a male aged 50 to 60 and a female aged 50 to 60. Using Miltenyi CD45RO+ enrichment and human naive T-cell isolation kits, memory (CD45RO+) and naive T cells were isolated from PBMC. Preparation of the library involved 5' RACE. Instrument on record: Illumina HiSeq 2000. A universal primer binding site was added through template switching, and the final cDNA carried a unique molecular identifier so that TCR cDNA molecules could be counted accurately. Specific primers in the conserved constant-segment region were used to synthesize first-strand cDNA for TCR alpha and beta chains. To control for contamination, every cDNA library was double barcoded, receiving both a SMART-Mk sample barcode and Illumina barcodes. TruSeq adapter sequences and Illumina sample barcodes were added in two successive PCR steps. The TCR alpha and beta cDNA libraries were sequenced on the Illumina HiSeq platform using custom primers. Turning to the authors' computational methods: Unique molecular identifiers were extracted from raw reads with MiGEC, and CDR3 positions were determined with MiXCR. For each individual, recombination models were inferred using an EM algorithm with the repgenHMM and IGoR tools. Shared clonotype analysis was performed with the tcR package in R, normalizing sharing by the product of cloneset sizes. Out-of-frame nonproductive sequences were analyzed to study raw recombination free of thymic and clonal selection effects. TCRdb applied fastp at Q25 and MiXCR to the public reads, then kept only in-frame beta chains. Every entry covers one CDR3 protein and lists the most common genes and DNA from its rows. The V and J calls and clone size are TCRdb's, not the authors'. The sample includes approximately 670,000 distinct CDR3 sequences, with 5.5% to 7.5% observed a single time. Clones ranked in the top ten supply approximately 2% of the sample.

Trimming takes 1 base from V and 4 bases from J, and the germline ends sit 9 bases apart. Counted from cysteine to phenylalanine, this CDR3 has 14 amino acids. Of all the DNA, just the CDR3 is kept, 42 bases in frame from base 1. The CDR1 and CDR2 encoded by the germline V gene (reference sequence) are LNHNV and YYDKDF. Many counts were recorded for this clonotype. It lacks a known antigen. Base qualities are not at hand, and no much larger clone is one base apart. Sample: naive T cells sorted from blood. Sample cell subset or site, as interpreted from the label and publication: cells isolated with a human naive T-cell isolation kit. The clonotype comes from a young man in good health. The V and J genes are TRBV15 and TRBJ2-3, with no confident D gene call. For the CDR3, the sequence is CATSRVRTADTQYF. The DNA sequence follows: TGTGCCACCAGCAGAGTTCGCACCGCAGATACGCAGTATTTT.